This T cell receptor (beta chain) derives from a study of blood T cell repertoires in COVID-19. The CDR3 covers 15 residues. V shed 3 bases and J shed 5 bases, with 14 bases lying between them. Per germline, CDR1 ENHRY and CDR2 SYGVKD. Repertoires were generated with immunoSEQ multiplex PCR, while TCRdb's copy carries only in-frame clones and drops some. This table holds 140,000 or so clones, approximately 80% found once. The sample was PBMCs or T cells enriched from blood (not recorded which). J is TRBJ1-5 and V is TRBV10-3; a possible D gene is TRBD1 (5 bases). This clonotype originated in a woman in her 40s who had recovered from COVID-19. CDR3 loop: CAISDVSREDQPQHF. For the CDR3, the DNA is TGTGCCATCAGTGATGTCTCCAGGGAAGATCAGCCCCAGCATTTT.